This T cell receptor (beta chain) was captured in a study of T cells in Graves' hyperthyroidism and ophthalmopathy. Amplification of TCR beta CDR3 regions used RNA as the template. HTBI primers were employed in a first-round RT-PCR of the TCR CDR3. MiXCR, run by TCRdb on the multiplex PCR reads, gives a single entry per CDR3 protein. The table has about 290,000 distinct CDR3 sequences, about 16% seen once. Only a few counts were recorded for this clonotype. The V and J ends lost 3 bases and 6 bases respectively, with 20 bases between them. This CDR3 has 17 residues. Germline CDR1 is MGHRA and CDR2 is YSYEKL.

Sequencing used blood. This receptor was taken from a woman in her forties or fifties with Graves' hyperthyroidism that later progressed to Graves' ophthalmopathy. The V gene is TRBV4-1, the J gene TRBJ2-2; D tentatively reads TRBD1 or TRBD2 (5 bases each). The DNA of the CDR3 is TGCGCCAGCAGCCAGGGCACAGCAATCACGGGGCCCGGGGAGCTGTTTTTT. Protein product: CASSQGTAITGPGELFF.